Listed below are T cell receptor beta chains from one sample, sequenced in a study of T cell responses to AZD1222 COVID-19 vaccine. Only in-frame clones appear in the TCRdb table, and some are missing; sequencing was by immunoSEQ multiplex PCR. This table has around 140,000 clones, 80% to 95% appearing once. This material consisted of peripheral blood, taken 28 days after the second AZD1222 dose. Receptor source: an adult who received the AZD1222 COVID-19 vaccine. The CDR3 runs from the conserved cysteine through the conserved F or W. D genes are given only for firm matches. The size of a clone is reported for some rows only, either as once, few or many, or as a class for expanded clones.

V gene: TRBV19; J gene: TRBJ2-7; D gene: -; clone size: few; CDR3 DNA: TGTGCCAGTAGTTCACGAGTCGGGCTATGGGGCATCTACGAGCAGTACTTC; CDR3 protein: CASSSRVGLWGIYEQYF
V gene: TRBV4-3; J gene: TRBJ1-1; D gene: TRBD1; clone size: -; CDR3 DNA: TGCGCCAGCAGCCAAGTCCCCCGGGACAGGGTTCGGACTGAAGCTTTCTTT; CDR3 protein: CASSQVPRDRVRTEAFF
V gene: TRBV28; J gene: TRBJ2-1; D gene: TRBD1; clone size: -; CDR3 DNA: TGTGCCAGCAGTTGGAGCAGGGGGAAATACTCCTACAATGAGCAGTTCTTC; CDR3 protein: CASSWSRGKYSYNEQFF
V gene: TRBV18; J gene: TRBJ2-1; D gene: -; clone size: -; CDR3 DNA: TGTGCCAGCTCACCCTCGTCCTACAATGAGCAGTTCTTC; CDR3 protein: CASSPSSYNEQFF
V gene: TRBV6-6; J gene: TRBJ1-3; D gene: -; clone size: -; CDR3 DNA: TGTGCCAGCAGCCCAACAGGGAACTCTGGAAACACCATATATTTT; CDR3 protein: CASSPTGNSGNTIYF
V gene: TRBV11-2; J gene: TRBJ2-2; D gene: TRBD2; clone size: -; CDR3 DNA: TGTGCCAGCAGCCCCCTCCCTAGCGGGGGGACGAACACCGGGGAGCTGTTTTTT; CDR3 protein: CASSPLPSGGTNTGELFF
V gene: TRBV19; J gene: TRBJ2-1; D gene: -; clone size: -; CDR3 DNA: TGTGCCAGGCCCGATTTGAGCAATGAGCAGTTCTTC; CDR3 protein: CARPDLSNEQFF
V gene: TRBV27; J gene: TRBJ1-1; D gene: -; clone size: -; CDR3 DNA: TGTGCCAGCAGTTTGGAGGGACAGAACACTGAAGCTTTCTTT; CDR3 protein: CASSLEGQNTEAFF
V gene: TRBV3-1/TRBV3-2; J gene: TRBJ1-6; D gene: -; clone size: -; CDR3 DNA: TGTGCCAGCAGCCGGGGGATGAATTCACCCCTCCACTTT; CDR3 protein: CASSRGMNSPLHF
V gene: TRBV27; J gene: TRBJ1-1; D gene: -; clone size: -; CDR3 DNA: TGTGCCAGCAGTTTACGGGCAGTCACCACTGAAGCTTTCTTT; CDR3 protein: CASSLRAVTTEAFF
V gene: TRBV18; J gene: TRBJ2-7; D gene: -; clone size: -; CDR3 DNA: TGTGCCAGCTCACCACCCGGTTCCTACGAGCAGTACTTC; CDR3 protein: CASSPPGSYEQYF